These 10 T cell receptor beta chains originate from one sample sequenced in a study of T cell responses to AZD1222 COVID-19 vaccine. Data came from immunoSEQ multiplex PCR; TCRdb stores just in-frame clones and leaves some out. This table holds 150,000 to 200,000 clones, roughly 91% found once. The specimen comprised peripheral blood, sampled on day 0 of AZD1222 vaccination. The receptors here all came from an adult in good health.

The chain uses TRBV6-5 and TRBJ1-3; 7 bases match TRBD1. CDR3 length: 13 amino acids. Germline-derived CDR1 and CDR2 are MNHEY and SVGAGI. Losses at the gene ends were 5 bases for V and 8 bases for J; bases not matched to a gene: 6. Written as DNA, the CDR3 is TGTGCCAGCAGTCCTGACAGGGTCCACACCATATATTTT. As protein: CASSPDRVHTIYF.

This chain links TRBV6-1 with TRBJ2-7, with 10 positions matching TRBD1. In germline, CDR1 is MNHNS, CDR2 SASEGT. V lost 2 bases, J lost 2 bases, and 3 bases stayed unmatched. The CDR3 loop spans 15 amino acids. CDR3 sequence: CASSERGTGAYEQYF. CDR3 DNA: TGTGCCAGCAGTGAAAGGGGGACAGGGGCCTACGAGCAGTACTTC.

V and J are TRBV18 and TRBJ1-1; no reliable D call. CDR1 is KGHSH and CDR2 is LQKENI in the germline V gene. Deletions cut 6 bases from V and 4 bases from J, with 15 bases between. CDR3 size: 14 residues. CDR3 sequence: CASSPGSEGTEAFF. The CDR3, as DNA: TGTGCCAGCTCCCCCGGGTCCGAGGGCACTGAAGCTTTCTTT.

The rearrangement joins TRBV11-2 to TRBJ2-1, with D perhaps matching TRBD2 (6 bases). Per germline, CDR1 SGHAT and CDR2 FQNNGV. Deletions cut 5 bases from V and 3 bases from J, with 14 bases between. This CDR3 has 15 amino acids. The CDR3, as DNA: TGTGCCAGCAGCGGGGGGATTTGGAACTACAATGAGCAGTTCTTC. This translates into CASSGGIWNYNEQFF.

The chain recombines TRBV6-5 with TRBJ1-1; D is unclear. From germline, CDR1 is MNHEY and CDR2 SVGAGI. This CDR3 region has 14 residues. V gave up 6 bases and J gave up 2 bases, with 13 bases separating them. CDR3 nucleotide sequence: TGTGCCAGCAGGTCAACAGCAATCAACACTGAAGCTTTCTTT. It is translated as CASRSTAINTEAFF.

The CDR3 coding sequence is TGTGCCAGTAGTATAGACGGGGGCAATCAGCCCCAGCATTTT. Translation: CASSIDGGNQPQHF. This rearrangement joins TRBV19 to TRBJ1-5; D remains ambiguous. The CDR3 runs 14 residues. CDR1 LNHDA and CDR2 SQIVND come from the germline V gene (reference sequence). The V end was cut by 0 bases, the J end by 2 bases, with 5 bases between.

The rearrangement joins TRBV15 to TRBJ2-5; D is tentatively TRBD1 or TRBD2 (5 bases each). The germline gives CDR1 LNHNV, CDR2 YYDKDF (reference sequence). The CDR3 is made up of 20 amino acids. Trimming took 2 bases from V and 4 from J, leaving 29 bases between them. CDR3 nucleotide sequence: TGTGCCACCAGCAGAAATACACTCCCGGGAAGCAAAGCCCAGGGAGAGACCCAGTACTTC. Amino acids: CATSRNTLPGSKAQGETQYF.

The chain joins TRBV4-2 to TRBJ2-3; TRBD1 agrees at 8 bases. The CDR3 is 17 amino acids. Germline V gives CDR1 LGHNA, CDR2 YNFKEQ. The J segment lost 0 bases and the V segment lost 0 bases, leaving 5 bases of the junction unmatched. CDR3 sequence (DNA): TGTGCCAGCAGCCAAGAAGCACAGGGGGTAAGCACAGATACGCAGTATTTT. This sequence encodes CASSQEAQGVSTDTQYF.

The rearrangement joins TRBV5-1 to TRBJ2-1; D uncertain. The V end lost 0 bases, the J end lost 0 bases, and 4 bases lay between the germline ends. The germline CDR1 and CDR2 sequences are SGHRS and YFSETQ. This CDR3 contains 14 residues. CDR3 sequence reads: CASSLAYSYNEQFF. The CDR3 DNA reads as TGCGCCAGCAGCTTGGCTTACTCCTACAATGAGCAGTTCTTC.

In DNA form, the CDR3 reads TGCACCTTTCCCCCCAATGAGCAGTTCTTC. Translated: CTFPPNEQFF. The J gene is TRBJ2-1, the V gene TRBV20-1; D is unclear. This CDR3 has 10 residues. The V gene's germline CDR1 is DFQATT and CDR2 SNEGSKA (reference sequence).